This T cell receptor beta chain was profiled in a study of T cell repertoires in cytomegalovirus infection. Study details: Signatures in public TCR beta sequences pointed to both CMV infection and matching HLA type.

TCRdb analysed the reads with MiXCR anew, one entry per CDR3 protein. The repertoire includes approximately 630,000 distinct CDR3 sequences, 20% to 30% of them detected once, and roughly 8% sits in the top ten. On this clonotype: Its antigen is undetermined.

Germline CDR1 is SNHLY and CDR2 is FYNNEI. V lost 9 bases, J lost 3 bases, and 1 base stayed unmatched. There are 14 residues in the CDR3. Study-wide results and limits: The cumulative frequency of public TCR beta families identified carriers of CMV plus the relevant HLA. Ex vivo responses were dominated by HLA-C-restricted CMV-specific TCR beta clonotypes.

This chain uses TRBV2 with TRBJ2-2, with TRBD2 matching 13 bases. Sample: CD8+ T cells from PBMCs. The clonotype originates from a human donor in good health (CMV status not recorded). Some clones in this sample may be carry-over from other donors' samples. The CDR3 sequence: CARGTSGDTGELFF. In DNA, the CDR3 is TGTGCCAGAGGGACTAGCGGGGACACCGGGGAGCTGTTTTTT.